The 25 T cell receptor beta chains reported below all come from one sample, sequenced in a study of T-cell reconstitution after alpha-beta-depleted transplantation in children. A library of TCRbeta sequences, prepared with unique molecular identifiers, was generated. Via MiXCR, TCRdb re-called the PCR reads, giving one row per CDR3 protein. Of about 500,000 distinct CDR3 sequences listed, roughly 33% were seen once; the top ten hold less than 2.5%. The specimen was PBMCs from the stem cell graft donor, collected from the stem cell graft. The receptor set was obtained from a human donor who donated a stem cell graft to a child with aplastic anemia.

This clonotype was recorded a few times. This chain joins TRBV27 and TRBJ1-1, with 7 bases matching TRBD1. Germline CDR1 MNHEY, CDR2 SMNVEV (reference sequence). The trim removed 5 bases at V and 2 bases at J, leaving 8 bases unmatched. The CDR3 contains 15 residues. The CDR3 region is CASSMNRGANTEAFF. CDR3 coding DNA: TGTGCCAGCAGTATGAACAGGGGAGCAAACACTGAAGCTTTCTTT.

The chain joins TRBV7-9 to TRBJ2-2; D might be TRBD1 (6 bases). Germline CDR1 and CDR2: SEHNR and FQNEAQ (reference sequence). V was clipped by 4 bases and J by 3 bases, with 9 bases between them. The CDR3 spans 14 residues. As DNA, the CDR3 is TGTGCCAGCAGCTCGAGACAGGACACCGGGGAGCTGTTTTTT. Its translation: CASSSRQDTGELFF.

This clonotype was recorded a few times. The chain has TRBV29-1 and TRBJ2-1; TRBD2 matches at 13 bases. V dropped 7 bases and J dropped 6; count of bases not matched to a gene: 6. The CDR3 contains 14 residues. The germline gives CDR1 SQVTM, CDR2 ANQGSEA. CDR3 nucleotides: TGCAGCGCCCAGACTAGCGGGAGGATCAATGAGCAGTTCTTC. The encoded protein is CSAQTSGRINEQFF.

The chain joins TRBV20-1 to TRBJ2-1; D possibly corresponds to TRBD2 (5 bases). With 5 bases removed from V and 6 bases from J, the gap between germline ends came to 23 bases. Germline V CDR1 and CDR2: DFQATT, SNEGSKA (reference sequence). The CDR3 length is 16 residues. The CDR3 is CSAPPFDGIGVNEQFF. In DNA, the CDR3 is TGCAGTGCTCCCCCCTTTGACGGGATAGGTGTCAATGAGCAGTTCTTC.

This clonotype was observed a few times. The gene calls are TRBV5-6 and TRBJ2-3; D not certain. This CDR3 is built from 14 residues. Trimming shortened V by 0 bases and J by 0 bases, and 5 bases separated the two germline ends. Germline V gene data show CDR1 as SGHDT and CDR2 as YYEEEE. For the CDR3, the DNA is TGTGCCAGCAGCTTGGTTGCTAGCACAGATACGCAGTATTTT. It is translated as CASSLVASTDTQYF.

The count of this clonotype is one. This chain uses TRBV9 with TRBJ1-4; D is uncertain. Trimming stripped 4 bases from V and 8 bases from J, with 15 bases between. CDR1 and CDR2 from the germline V gene are SGDLS and YYNGEE. The CDR3 is 14 amino acids. CDR3 DNA sequence: TGTGCCAGCAGCCCCCGTCCGTCAAGGGAAAAACTGTTTTTT. Translating it yields CASSPRPSREKLFF.

J is TRBJ1-2 and V is TRBV9; 7 bases line up with TRBD1. The length of the CDR3 is 15 residues. The V gene end was trimmed by 0 bases and the J gene end by 7 bases; junction bases not matched to a gene: 9. Germline V CDR1 and CDR2: SGDLS, YYNGEE. This chain's CDR3 is CASSVEPTGRGGYTF. The DNA of the CDR3 is TGTGCCAGCAGCGTAGAGCCGACAGGGCGGGGTGGCTACACCTTC.

This clonotype has a count of ten or more. The V call is TRBV11-2, the J call TRBJ2-1; 12 bases agree with TRBD2. The germline CDR1 and CDR2 sequences are SGHAT and FQNNGV. CDR3 length equals 17 residues. V lost 3 bases to trimming and J lost 5 bases; unmatched junction nucleotides: 8. DNA of the CDR3: TGTGCCAGCAGCTTCCGGCTAGCGGGAGGGCAGCACAATGAGCAGTTCTTC. It codes for CASSFRLAGGQHNEQFF.

The chain combines TRBV25-1 with TRBJ2-5; D is unresolved. V lost 6 bases and J 1 base, leaving 9 bases between the germline ends. The length of the CDR3 is 13 residues. CDR1 and CDR2 from the germline V gene are MGHDK and SYGVNS. The CDR3 region has the DNA TGTGCCAGCAGGGGCGAAGCCCAAGAGACCCAGTACTTC. This codes for CASRGEAQETQYF.

On this clonotype: No conserved phenylalanine or tryptophan ends this CDR3, so it is likely a read error. This sequence joins TRBV19 and TRBJ2-1; TRBD2 agrees at 7 bases. The germline V gene encodes CDR1 LNHDA and CDR2 SQIVND (reference sequence). After removal of 3 bases from V and 0 bases from J, the junction contained 2 bases not matched to a gene. The CDR3 is 15 residues long. DNA for the CDR3: TGTGCCAGTAGTATGGGGGGGGACTCCTACAATGAGCAGTTCTCC. Translation: CASSMGGDSYNEQFS.

This clonotype showed up just a few times. This sequence joins TRBV25-1 and TRBJ1-1; D uncertain. Germline values: CDR1 MGHDK, CDR2 SYGVNS. Deletions cut 2 bases from V and 1 base from J, with 5 bases between. The CDR3 has 13 residues. The CDR3 region is CASSEGRNTEAFF. The CDR3 DNA reads TGTGCCAGCAGTGAAGGGAGGAACACTGAAGCTTTCTTT.

This clonotype was recorded a few times. This sequence joins TRBV6-5 and TRBJ1-6; unclear D gene. Looked up from germline, CDR1 is MNHEY and CDR2 is SVGAGI. The CDR3 contains 14 residues. Trimming pared 2 bases from V and 9 bases from J, leaving 11 bases between. DNA for the CDR3: TGTGCCAGCAGTTACCGGCCGGTTGGTTCACCCCTCCACTTT. Translating gives CASSYRPVGSPLHF.

The chain employs TRBV20-1 and TRBJ1-5, with D unclear. Germline V CDR1 and CDR2: DFQATT, SNEGSKA (reference sequence). This CDR3 comprises 12 residues. Trimming cost V 6 bases and J 2 bases, with 8 bases left between them. In DNA, the CDR3 is TGCAGTGCAGACGAGGGCAATCAGCCCCAGCATTTT. This codes for CSADEGNQPQHF.

This clonotype was detected a few times. The chain joins TRBV14 to TRBJ2-3; no firm D call. Trimming removed 0 bases from V and 4 bases from J, with 2 bases in between. The CDR3 consists of 12 residues. CDR1 is SGHDN and CDR2 is FVKESK in the germline V gene. CDR3 nucleotides: TGTGCCAGCAGCCAAGACCCAGATACGCAGTATTTT. Translation gives CASSQDPDTQYF.

The table lists this clonotype with a few counts. The DNA for the CDR3 is TGTGCCAGCAGCTTTTCTCAGGGAATAGAGGCTTTCTTT. Its protein product is CASSFSQGIEAFF. The rearrangement links TRBV5-6 to TRBJ1-1; D might be TRBD1 (5 bases). CDR3 length: 13 amino acids. Germline values: CDR1 SGHDT, CDR2 YYEEEE. V lost 2 bases, J lost 11 bases, and 16 bases lay in between.

The chain couples TRBV5-1 to TRBJ2-5; D perhaps matches TRBD1 (5 bases). This CDR3 contains 15 residues. Per germline, CDR1 SGHRS and CDR2 YFSETQ. The V gene lost 0 bases and the J gene lost 2 bases, with 11 bases spanning the gap. The DNA of the CDR3 is TGCGCCAGCAGCTTGGGGCCAGGGAATCAAGAGACCCAGTACTTC. It encodes CASSLGPGNQETQYF.

Ten or more counts support this clonotype. The rearrangement links TRBV27 to TRBJ2-2, with D possibly being TRBD1 or TRBD2 (6 bases each). This CDR3 has 14 amino acids. V gave up 3 bases and J gave up 2 bases, with 7 bases separating them. The V gene's germline CDR1 is MNHEY and CDR2 SMNVEV (reference sequence). In DNA form, the CDR3 reads TGTGCCAGCAGTTTCGGGGGCAACACCGGGGAGCTGTTTTTT. Translating gives CASSFGGNTGELFF.

The rearrangement joins TRBV19 to TRBJ1-6; TRBD1 is a possible D gene (6 bases). The germline V and J ends were trimmed by 3 bases and 7 bases, with 13 bases remaining between them. Germline CDR1 and CDR2: LNHDA and SQIVND (reference sequence). The CDR3 spans 15 residues. This chain's CDR3 is CASSMTGGRNSPLHF. In DNA, the CDR3 is TGTGCCAGTAGTATGACAGGTGGGAGAAATTCACCCCTCCACTTT.

The sample holds a few counts of this clonotype. The CDR3 sequence is CASSVDTRGDTQYF. CDR3 sequence (DNA): TGTGCCAGCAGCGTAGACACGAGGGGAGATACGCAGTATTTT. The V call is TRBV9, the J call TRBJ2-3; either TRBD1 or TRBD2 may fit D (5 bases each). V was trimmed by 0 bases and J by 5 bases, leaving 10 bases between them. The germline V gene has CDR1 SGDLS and CDR2 YYNGEE. The CDR3 length is 14 residues.

In this sample, this clonotype turned up a few times. The chain carries TRBV18 and TRBJ2-1; 7 positions agree with TRBD2. The CDR3 consists of 16 residues. V lost 6 bases to trimming and J lost 5 bases; unmatched junction nucleotides: 13. In germline, CDR1 is KGHSH, CDR2 LQKENI. In nucleotides, the CDR3 is TGTGCCAGCTCCCAGAACGGACTAGGGCTCAACAATGAGCAGTTCTTC. It is translated as CASSQNGLGLNNEQFF.

V is TRBV9 and J is TRBJ1-1; TRBD1 matches 8 bases. Germline assignment: CDR1 SGDLS and CDR2 YYNGEE. V shed 4 bases and J 8 bases; nucleotides not matched to a gene: 7. The CDR3 is 13 residues long. The DNA of the CDR3 is TGTGCCAGCAGCACGGGACAGGTTTCGGAAGCTTTCTTT. The encoded protein is CASSTGQVSEAFF.

The J gene is TRBJ1-3, the V gene TRBV10-3; TRBD1 is a possible D gene (5 bases). The V end was cut by 6 bases, the J end by 0 bases, with 9 bases between. The CDR3 is made up of 14 amino acids. Germline values: CDR1 ENHRY, CDR2 SYGVKD. CDR3 protein: CAIRGTDSGNTIYF. The CDR3 bases are TGTGCCATCAGGGGGACGGACTCTGGAAACACCATATATTTT.

This clonotype was detected a few times. This sequence joins TRBV6-2 or TRBV6-3 and TRBJ2-3, with TRBD2 identical over 7 bases. This CDR3 region has 16 residues. From germline, CDR1 is MNHEY and CDR2 SVGEGT. V gave up 4 bases and J gave up 0 bases; unmatched junction bases: 7. CDR3 in amino acids: CASSLRLAVSTDTQYF. The CDR3 nucleotides are TGTGCCAGCAGTTTAAGGCTAGCGGTTAGCACAGATACGCAGTATTTT.

V is TRBV9 and J is TRBJ2-1; D gene unclear. This CDR3 is 14 amino acids long. The germline CDR1 and CDR2 sequences are SGDLS and YYNGEE. The V and J ends lost 2 bases and 7 bases respectively, with 13 bases between them. CDR3 sequence (DNA): TGTGCCAGCAGCGTCGGCCCGGCCGGGAATGAGCAGTTCTTC. Amino acid sequence: CASSVGPAGNEQFF.

This clonotype has a handful of counts. The chain joins TRBV6-2 or TRBV6-3 to TRBJ2-7; 11 bases fit TRBD1. The trim removed 6 bases at V and 3 bases at J, leaving 4 bases unmatched. The CDR3 spans 14 residues. Germline V gene lookup returns CDR1 MNHEY and CDR2 SVGEGT. The DNA of the CDR3 is TGTGCCAGCAGGGACAGGGGGCTTCTCTACGAGCAGTACTTC. As protein: CASRDRGLLYEQYF.